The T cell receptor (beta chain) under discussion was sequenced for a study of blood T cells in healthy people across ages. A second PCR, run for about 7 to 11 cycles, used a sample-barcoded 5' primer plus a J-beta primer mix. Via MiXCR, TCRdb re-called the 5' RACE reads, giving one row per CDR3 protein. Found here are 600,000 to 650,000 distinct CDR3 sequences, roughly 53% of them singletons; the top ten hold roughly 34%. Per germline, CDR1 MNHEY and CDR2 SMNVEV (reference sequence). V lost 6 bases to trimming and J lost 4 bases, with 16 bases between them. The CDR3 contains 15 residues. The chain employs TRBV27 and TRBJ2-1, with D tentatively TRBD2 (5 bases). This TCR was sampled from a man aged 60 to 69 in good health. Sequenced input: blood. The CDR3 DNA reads TGTGCCAGCAGCTCAGCGCGGGCAGCATACAATGAGCAGTTCTTC. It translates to CASSSARAAYNEQFF.